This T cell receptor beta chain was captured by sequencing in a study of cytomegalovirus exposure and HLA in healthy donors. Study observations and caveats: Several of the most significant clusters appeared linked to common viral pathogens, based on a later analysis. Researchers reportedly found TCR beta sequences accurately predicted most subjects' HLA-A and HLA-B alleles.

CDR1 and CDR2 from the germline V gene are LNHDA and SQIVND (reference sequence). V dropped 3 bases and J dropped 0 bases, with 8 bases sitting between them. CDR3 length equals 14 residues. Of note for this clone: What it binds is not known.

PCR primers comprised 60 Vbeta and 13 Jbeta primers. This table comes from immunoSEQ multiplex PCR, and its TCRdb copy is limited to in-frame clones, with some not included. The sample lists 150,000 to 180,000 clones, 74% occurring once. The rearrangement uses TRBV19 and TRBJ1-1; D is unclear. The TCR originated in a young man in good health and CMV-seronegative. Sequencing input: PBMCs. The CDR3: CASSMGTMNTEAFF. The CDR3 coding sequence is TGTGCCAGTAGTATGGGCACCATGAACACTGAAGCTTTCTTT.